Here is one T cell receptor beta chain with its context. The data belong to a study of response to subunit inactivated influenza vaccine. TCRdb re-analysed the RT-PCR reads in MiXCR, keeping a single row per CDR3 protein. The sample yields more than 200,000 distinct CDR3 sequences, roughly an eighth seen once. This CDR3 region has 15 residues. V lost 10 bases and J lost 0; bases outside the gene matches: 7. From germline, CDR1 is SNHLY and CDR2 FYNNEI. The receptor was derived from a man over 45 who received an inactivated influenza vaccine. Material: non-naive T cells sorted from PBMCs, obtained around 15 days before vaccination. V and J are TRBV2 and TRBJ1-1, with 11 bases matching TRBD1. The CDR3 loop is CATFGQGAVNTEAFF. The CDR3 nucleotides are TGTGCCACCTTTGGACAGGGGGCTGTGAACACTGAAGCTTTCTTT.